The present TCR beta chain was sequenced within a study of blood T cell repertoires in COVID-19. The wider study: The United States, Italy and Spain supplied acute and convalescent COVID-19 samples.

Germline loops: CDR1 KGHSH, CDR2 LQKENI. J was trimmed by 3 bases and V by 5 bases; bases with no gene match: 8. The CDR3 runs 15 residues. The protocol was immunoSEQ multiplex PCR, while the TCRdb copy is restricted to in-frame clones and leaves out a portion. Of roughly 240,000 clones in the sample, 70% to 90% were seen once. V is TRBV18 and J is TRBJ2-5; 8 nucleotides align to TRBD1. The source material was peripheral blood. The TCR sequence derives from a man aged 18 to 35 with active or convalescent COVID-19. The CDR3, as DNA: TGTGCCAGCTCAGCATACAGGGGGACCGAAGAGACCCAGTACTTC. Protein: CASSAYRGTEETQYF.